The source of this T cell receptor beta chain is a study of cytomegalovirus exposure and HLA in healthy donors. Regarding the study as a whole: Researchers reported in a later analysis that a missense DCLRE1C variant was tied to TCR beta V- and J-gene trimming. A later analysis appeared to link common viral pathogens to several of the most significant clusters.

As concerns this clone: Its target is unknown.

PCR used 60 Vbeta primers and 13 Jbeta primers. The table came from immunoSEQ multiplex PCR; TCRdb's copy has only in-frame clones and leaves some out. The profile shows 250,000 to 300,000 clones, 84% of them singletons. Germline CDR1 is SGHNT and CDR2 is YYREEE (reference sequence). V lost 4 bases and J lost 4, with 17 bases in between. This CDR3 spans 15 amino acids. The clonotype was recovered from a woman between 40 and 50 years old in good health and CMV-seropositive. The sequencing sample was made of PBMCs. The chain recombines TRBV5-4 with TRBJ1-1; the D is unclear. DNA for the CDR3: TGTGCCAGCAGCAACGGGGAGTCGCCGAGCACTGAAGCTTTCTTT. It yields the protein CASSNGESPSTEAFF.